This TCR beta chain was recorded in a study of cytomegalovirus exposure and HLA in healthy donors. There are 15 residues in the CDR3. V trimming: 4 bases; J trimming: 2 bases; junction bases outside the gene matches: 4. Germline V lookup: CDR1 SGHTA, CDR2 FQGNSA. It was the roughly 110-subject validation cohort, separate from the approximately 620-subject first cohort, to which the donors belonged. Turning to this clone: Its antigen is not known.

Study-level findings and limits: Most TCR sequences were rare, but some public TCRs occurred in many donors. With high specificity and sensitivity, the classifier reportedly diagnosed cytomegalovirus status.

Produced via immunoSEQ multiplex PCR; TCRdb's table is partial and in-frame only. Of over 55,000 clones in the sample, roughly 96% were seen once. The sequenced sample consisted of PBMCs. V gene TRBV7-2 combines with J gene TRBJ1-3, with 8 bases identical to TRBD1. This clonotype originated in a man aged 18 to 29 in good health and CMV-seronegative. CDR3 sequence reads: CASSSTGGTGNTIYF. The CDR3 DNA reads TGTGCCAGCAGCTCCACAGGGGGAACTGGAAACACCATATATTTT.